The rows below give T cell receptor beta chains drawn from one sample of a study of blood T cells in healthy people across ages. TCRdb ran MiXCR on the 5' RACE reads and lists one entry per CDR3 protein. The data show around 1.5 million distinct CDR3 sequences, 59% seen once. Sequenced material: blood. The receptors derive from a man between 18 and 35 years old in good health. Both conserved end residues are part of each CDR3. The D gene is left open where the match is weak. Clone size appears in some rows only: once, few, many, or a class for an expanded clone.

v_call	d_call	clone_size	j_call	cdr3_aa	cdr3_nt
TRBV4-1	TRBD1	few	TRBJ2-1	CASSPGQGEFEQFF	TGCGCCAGCAGCCCGGGACAGGGGGAATTTGAGCAGTTCTTC
TRBV28	TRBD2	-	TRBJ2-1	CASSFQAGGAKFF	TGTGCCAGCAGTTTTCAAGCGGGGGGAGCTAAGTTCTTC
TRBV5-1	TRBD1	-	TRBJ2-7	CASSLAGTGSNEQYF	TGCGCCAGCAGCTTGGCCGGGACAGGGAGCAACGAGCAGTACTTC
TRBV27	TRBD1	few	TRBJ2-7	CASSTRQGPTYEQYF	TGTGCCAGCAGTACAAGACAGGGGCCCACCTACGAGCAGTACTTC
TRBV2	-	-	TRBJ2-3	CASSVVRVSTDTQYF	TGTGCCAGCAGTGTTGTGAGGGTGAGCACAGACACGCAGTATTTT
TRBV20-1	TRBD1	-	TRBJ2-5	CSHPTGGSETQYF	TGCAGCCACCCTACAGGGGGCTCAGAGACCCAGTACTTC
TRBV2	-	-	TRBJ2-7	CASSAVAASYEQYF	TGTGCCAGCAGTGCGGTAGCAGCCTCCTACGAGCAGTACTTC
TRBV2	-	-	TRBJ2-3	CASMEEIDTQYF	TGTGCCAGCATGGAGGAGATCGATACGCAGTATTTT
TRBV7-9	-	-	TRBJ2-7	CASSTNPGLPYEQYF	TGTGCCAGCAGCACCAACCCAGGCTTACCCTACGAGCAGTACTTC
TRBV3-1	-	-	TRBJ2-1	CASSHVGEQFF	TGTGCCAGCAGCCATGTCGGTGAGCAGTTCTTC
TRBV5-1	TRBD2	-	TRBJ2-1	CASSLTAGTSNSNEQFF	TGCGCCAGCAGCTTGACCGCGGGGACTAGCAATTCCAATGAGCAGTTCTTC
TRBV10-3	TRBD2	-	TRBJ2-3	CAIKAPLAGGPDTQYF	TGTGCCATCAAGGCCCCTCTAGCGGGAGGGCCAGATACGCAGTATTTT
TRBV20-1	TRBD1	-	TRBJ2-7	CSAGGQESYEQYF	TGCAGTGCAGGGGGACAGGAGTCCTACGAGCAGTACTTC
TRBV6-1	TRBD2	-	TRBJ2-1	CASSDGPSGVIYNEQFF	TGTGCCAGCAGTGACGGGCCTAGCGGGGTAATCTACAATGAGCAGTTCTTC
TRBV5-1	TRBD1	few	TRBJ2-5	CASSSRDRGETQYF	TGCGCCAGCAGCTCCCGGGACAGGGGAGAGACCCAGTACTTC
TRBV6-2/TRBV6-3	-	-	TRBJ1-2	CASSYPWQGNTNGYTF	TGTGCCAGCAGTTACCCCTGGCAGGGGAACACCAATGGCTACACCTTC
TRBV7-9	-	once	TRBJ1-3	CASSRVGPAGNTIYF	TGTGCCAGCAGCCGCGTAGGTCCGGCTGGAAACACCATATATTTT
TRBV11-2	-	-	TRBJ2-1	CASSSLGERVEQFF	TGTGCCAGCAGCTCCCTTGGGGAGAGGGTTGAGCAGTTCTTC
TRBV7-9	TRBD1	-	TRBJ2-7	CASSTPSTGSYNEQYF	TGTGCCAGCAGCACCCCCTCGACAGGGTCGTATAACGAGCAGTACTTC
TRBV6-6	TRBD1	-	TRBJ2-6	CASSYPGGSGANVLTF	TGTGCCAGCAGTTACCCAGGGGGATCTGGGGCCAACGTCCTGACTTTC
TRBV9	-	-	TRBJ2-5	CASSVGTTQETQYF	TGTGCCAGCAGCGTCGGCACAACCCAAGAGACCCAGTACTTC
TRBV4-3	TRBD1	-	TRBJ2-7	CASREGTGAYEQYF	TGCGCCAGCAGGGAAGGGACAGGCGCCTACGAGCAGTACTTC
TRBV6-2/TRBV6-3	-	-	TRBJ2-1	CASSPPERSYNEQFF	TGTGCCAGCAGCCCCCCGGAACGGTCCTACAATGAGCAGTTCTTC
TRBV27	-	few	TRBJ2-5	CASSFRDTSQETQYF	TGTGCCAGCAGTTTCCGGGACACCTCACAAGAGACCCAGTACTTC
TRBV7-8	-	-	TRBJ1-2	CASSLEPGGHGYTF	TGTGCCAGCAGCTTAGAGCCGGGAGGTCATGGCTACACCTTC
TRBV15	TRBD2	few	TRBJ2-1	CATRSGAHNEQFF	TGTGCCACCCGAAGCGGGGCCCACAATGAGCAGTTCTTC
TRBV29-1	TRBD1	-	TRBJ1-2	CSVGDSGDYGYTF	TGCAGCGTCGGGGACAGCGGGGACTATGGCTACACCTTC
TRBV6-2/TRBV6-3	TRBD1	-	TRBJ2-5	CASSYLGTGAQETQYF	TGTGCCAGTAGTTACCTGGGGACAGGGGCGCAAGAGACCCAGTACTTC
TRBV20-1	-	-	TRBJ2-1	CSAIERHGGYQQFF	TGCAGTGCTATCGAGCGACACGGCGGTTATCAGCAGTTCTTC
TRBV20-1	TRBD2	-	TRBJ2-1	CSASPLAGVDEQFF	TGCAGTGCCAGCCCACTAGCGGGAGTGGATGAGCAGTTCTTC
TRBV2	-	-	TRBJ2-5	CASTGQEHHQETQYF	TGTGCCAGCACTGGGCAAGAACATCACCAAGAGACCCAGTACTTC
TRBV5-5	TRBD1	-	TRBJ1-2	CASSTTGGGGNYGYTF	TGTGCCAGCAGCACCACAGGGGGCGGCGGGAACTATGGCTACACCTTC
TRBV6-6	-	-	TRBJ1-5	CASTRGGEDQPQHF	TGTGCCAGCACCAGGGGAGGAGAAGATCAGCCCCAGCATTTT
TRBV14	TRBD2	-	TRBJ2-3	CAGGTIPDTQYF	TGTGCCGGCGGGACTATCCCAGATACGCAGTATTTT
TRBV20-1	TRBD1	-	TRBJ2-7	CSASPLDRTYEQYF	TGCAGTGCTAGTCCACTGGACAGGACCTACGAGCAGTACTTC
TRBV6-2/TRBV6-3	-	once	TRBJ2-7	CASTLRTLSYEQYF	TGTGCCAGCACCCTAAGGACACTCTCCTACGAGCAGTACTTC
TRBV6-6	-	-	TRBJ2-3	CASSYHSVTSTDTQYF	TGTGCCAGCAGTTACCACAGTGTTACTAGCACAGATACGCAGTATTTT
TRBV7-2	TRBD1	-	TRBJ2-1	CASSSKDPDRDNEQFF	TGTGCCAGCAGCTCAAAAGACCCAGACAGGGACAATGAGCAGTTCTTC
TRBV12-3/TRBV12-4	-	-	TRBJ2-5	CASRDQGLATYF	TGTGCCAGCAGAGACCAGGGTCTAGCCACGTACTTC
TRBV21-1	-	-	TRBJ2-3	CASKRLAPGTDTQYF	TGTGCCAGCAAAAGACTAGCGCCAGGCACAGATACGCAGTATTTT
TRBV29-1	TRBD1	few	TRBJ2-7	CSVWTGGHEQYF	TGCAGCGTCTGGACAGGGGGCCACGAGCAGTACTTC
TRBV4-1	-	-	TRBJ1-6	CASSHRSGTLRPPLHF	TGCGCCAGCAGCCATCGTTCTGGGACGCTAAGGCCACCCCTCCACTTT
TRBV6-5	TRBD1	-	TRBJ1-1	CASSTEPGQYTEAFF	TGTGCCAGCAGCACTGAACCGGGACAGTACACTGAAGCTTTCTTT
TRBV4-1	-	few	TRBJ2-3	CASSQDFGATSGTDTQYF	TGCGCCAGCAGCCAAGATTTTGGGGCTACCAGCGGCACAGATACGCAGTATTTT